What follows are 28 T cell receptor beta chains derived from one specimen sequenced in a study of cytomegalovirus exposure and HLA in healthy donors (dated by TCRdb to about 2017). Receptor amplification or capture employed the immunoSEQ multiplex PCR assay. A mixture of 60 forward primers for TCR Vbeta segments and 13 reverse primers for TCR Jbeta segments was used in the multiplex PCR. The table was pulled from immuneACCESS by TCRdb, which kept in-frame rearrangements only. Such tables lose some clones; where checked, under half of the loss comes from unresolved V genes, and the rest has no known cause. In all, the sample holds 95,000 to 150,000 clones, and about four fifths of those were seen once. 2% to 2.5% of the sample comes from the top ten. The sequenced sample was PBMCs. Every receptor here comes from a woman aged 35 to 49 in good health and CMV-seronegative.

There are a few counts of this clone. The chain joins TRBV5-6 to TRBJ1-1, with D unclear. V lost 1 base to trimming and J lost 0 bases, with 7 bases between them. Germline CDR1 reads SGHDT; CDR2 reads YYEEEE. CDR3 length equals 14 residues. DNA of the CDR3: TGTGCCAGCAGCTTGTGGGAGATGAACACTGAAGCTTTCTTT. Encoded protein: CASSLWEMNTEAFF.

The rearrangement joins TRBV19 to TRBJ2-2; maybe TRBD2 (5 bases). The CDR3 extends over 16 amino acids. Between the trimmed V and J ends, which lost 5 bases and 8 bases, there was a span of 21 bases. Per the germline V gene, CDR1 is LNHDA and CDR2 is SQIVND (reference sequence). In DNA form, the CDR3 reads TGTGCCAGTAGTGTCGTGCGCGAGACTATCGGGGGGGAGCTGTTTTTT. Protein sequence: CASSVVRETIGGELFF. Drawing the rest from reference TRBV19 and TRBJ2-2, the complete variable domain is DGGITQSPKYLFRKEGQNVTLSCEQNLNHDAMYWYRQDPGQGLRLIYYSQIVNDFQKGDIAEGYSVSREKKESFPLTVTSAQKNPTAFYLCASSVVRETIGGELFFGEGSRLTVL.

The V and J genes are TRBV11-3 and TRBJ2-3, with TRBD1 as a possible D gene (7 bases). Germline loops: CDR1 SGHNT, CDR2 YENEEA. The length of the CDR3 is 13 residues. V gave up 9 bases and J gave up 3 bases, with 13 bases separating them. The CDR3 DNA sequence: TGTGCCAGTAGACAGGGAGGTACAGATACGCAGTATTTT. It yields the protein CASRQGGTDTQYF. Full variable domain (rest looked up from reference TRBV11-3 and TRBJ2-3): EAGVVQSPRYKIIEKKQPVAFWCNPISGHNTLYWYLQNLGQGPELLIRYENEEAVDDSQLPKDRFSAERLKGVDSTLKIQPAELGDSAVYLCASRQGGTDTQYFGPGTRLTVL.

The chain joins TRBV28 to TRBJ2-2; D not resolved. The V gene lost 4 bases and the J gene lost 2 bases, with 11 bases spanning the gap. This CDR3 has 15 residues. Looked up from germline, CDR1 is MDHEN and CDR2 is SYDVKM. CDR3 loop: CASSYGSKNTGELFF. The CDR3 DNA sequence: TGTGCCAGCAGTTACGGGTCCAAAAACACCGGGGAGCTGTTTTTT.

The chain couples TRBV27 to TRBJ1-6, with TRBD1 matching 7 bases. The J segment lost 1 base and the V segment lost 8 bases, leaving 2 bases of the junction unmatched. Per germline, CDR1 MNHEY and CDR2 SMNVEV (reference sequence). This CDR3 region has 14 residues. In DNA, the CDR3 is TGTGCCAGCCAGGGGGATTCCTATAATTCACCCCTCCACTTT. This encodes CASQGDSYNSPLHF.

Written as DNA, the CDR3 is TGTGCCAGCAGTGAATTCCCGACAGGGTCGGGGTACGAGCAGTACTTC. Translated: CASSEFPTGSGYEQYF. V is TRBV6-1 and J is TRBJ2-5; 7 nucleotides align to TRBD1. The last part of the DNA fits TRBJ2-7 better; the J call may be wrong. The CDR3 is made up of 16 amino acids. Germline V gives CDR1 MNHNS, CDR2 SASEGT.

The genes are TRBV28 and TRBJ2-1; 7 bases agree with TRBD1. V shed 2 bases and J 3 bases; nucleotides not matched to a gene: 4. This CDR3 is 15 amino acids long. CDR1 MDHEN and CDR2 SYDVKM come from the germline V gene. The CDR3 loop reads CASSLEAGGYNEQFF. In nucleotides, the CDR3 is TGTGCCAGCAGTTTAGAGGCAGGGGGCTACAATGAGCAGTTCTTC.

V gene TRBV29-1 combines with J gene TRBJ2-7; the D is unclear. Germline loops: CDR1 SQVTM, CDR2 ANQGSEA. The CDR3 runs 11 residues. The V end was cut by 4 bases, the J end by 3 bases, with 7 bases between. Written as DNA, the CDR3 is TGCAGCGTTGTGAGAGACTACGAGCAGTACTTC. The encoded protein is CSVVRDYEQYF.

Here the CDR3 DNA reads TGTGCCAGCAGTTTAGCAGAAAACTATGGCTACACCTTC. Its translation is CASSLAENYGYTF. This chain connects TRBV28 to TRBJ1-2; D is unclear. The CDR3 consists of 13 residues. Germline V gene sequence: CDR1 MDHEN, CDR2 SYDVKM. Trimming took off 2 bases at V and 2 bases at J, with 6 bases between the two ends.

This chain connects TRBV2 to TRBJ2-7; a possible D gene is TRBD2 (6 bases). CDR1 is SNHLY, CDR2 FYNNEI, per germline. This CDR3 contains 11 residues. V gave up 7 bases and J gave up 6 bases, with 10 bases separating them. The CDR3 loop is CASTAGSEQYF. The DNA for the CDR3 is TGTGCCAGCACGGCGGGGAGCGAGCAGTACTTC.

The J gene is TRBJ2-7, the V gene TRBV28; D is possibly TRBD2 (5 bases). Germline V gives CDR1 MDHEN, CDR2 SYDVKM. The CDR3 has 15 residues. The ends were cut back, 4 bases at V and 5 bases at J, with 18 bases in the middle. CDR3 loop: CASSSGRGRAHEQYF. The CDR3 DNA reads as TGTGCCAGCAGTTCGGGAAGAGGGCGAGCGCACGAGCAGTACTTC. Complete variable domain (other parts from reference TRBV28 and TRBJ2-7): DVKVTQSSRYLVKRTGEKVFLECVQDMDHENMFWYRQDPGLGLRLIYFSYDVKMKEKGDIPEGYSVSREKKERFSLILESASTNQTSMYLCASSSGRGRAHEQYFGPGTRLTVT.

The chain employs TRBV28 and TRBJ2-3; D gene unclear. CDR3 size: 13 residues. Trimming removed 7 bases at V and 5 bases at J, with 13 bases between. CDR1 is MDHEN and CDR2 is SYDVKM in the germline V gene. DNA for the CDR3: TGTGCCAGCAACGAGGTTCTGAAAGATACGCAGTATTTT. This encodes CASNEVLKDTQYF.

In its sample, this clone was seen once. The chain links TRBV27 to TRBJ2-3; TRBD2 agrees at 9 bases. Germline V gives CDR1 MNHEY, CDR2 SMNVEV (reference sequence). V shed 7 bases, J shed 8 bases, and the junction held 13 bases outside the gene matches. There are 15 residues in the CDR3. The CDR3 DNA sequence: TGTGCCAGCAAGTATTTTCAGGGACTAGCAGCTACGCAGTATTTT. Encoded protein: CASKYFQGLAATQYF.

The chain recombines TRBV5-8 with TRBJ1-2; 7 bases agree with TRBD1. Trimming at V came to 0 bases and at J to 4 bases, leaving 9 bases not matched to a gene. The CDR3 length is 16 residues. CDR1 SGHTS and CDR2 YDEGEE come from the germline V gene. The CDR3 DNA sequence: TGTGCCAGCAGCTTGGGATACAGGGGAGCTGCCTATGGCTACACCTTC. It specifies CASSLGYRGAAYGYTF.

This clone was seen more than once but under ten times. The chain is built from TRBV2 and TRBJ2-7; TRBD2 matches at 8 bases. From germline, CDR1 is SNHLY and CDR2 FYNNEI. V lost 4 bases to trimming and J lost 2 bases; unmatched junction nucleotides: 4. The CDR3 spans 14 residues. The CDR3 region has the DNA TGTGCCAGCAGTGTGCGGGGGGTAGCCTACGAGCAGTACTTC. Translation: CASSVRGVAYEQYF.

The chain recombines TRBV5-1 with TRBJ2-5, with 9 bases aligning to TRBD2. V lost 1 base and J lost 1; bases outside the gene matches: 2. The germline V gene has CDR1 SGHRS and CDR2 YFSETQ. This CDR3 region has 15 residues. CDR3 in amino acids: CASSLSSGGQETQYF. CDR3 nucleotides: TGCGCCAGCAGCTTGAGTAGCGGGGGCCAAGAGACCCAGTACTTC.

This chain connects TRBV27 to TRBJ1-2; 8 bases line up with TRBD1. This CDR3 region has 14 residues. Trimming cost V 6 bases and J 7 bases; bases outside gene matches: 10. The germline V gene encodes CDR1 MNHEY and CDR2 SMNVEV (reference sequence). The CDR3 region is CASSHPGGAGGYTF. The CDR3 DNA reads TGTGCCAGCAGCCATCCAGGGGGCGCGGGTGGCTACACCTTC.

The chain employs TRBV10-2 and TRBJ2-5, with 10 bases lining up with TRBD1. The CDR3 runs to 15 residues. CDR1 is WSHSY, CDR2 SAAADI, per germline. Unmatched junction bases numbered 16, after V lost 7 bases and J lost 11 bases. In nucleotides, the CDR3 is TGCGCCAGCATTTCCCGGGACAGGGGAATGGGGGAGCAGTACTTC. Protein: CASISRDRGMGEQYF.

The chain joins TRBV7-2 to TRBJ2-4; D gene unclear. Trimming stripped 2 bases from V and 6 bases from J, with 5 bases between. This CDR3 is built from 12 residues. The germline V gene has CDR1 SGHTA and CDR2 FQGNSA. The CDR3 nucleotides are TGTGCCAGCAGCTTACCCAGAAACATTCAGTACTTC. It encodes CASSLPRNIQYF.

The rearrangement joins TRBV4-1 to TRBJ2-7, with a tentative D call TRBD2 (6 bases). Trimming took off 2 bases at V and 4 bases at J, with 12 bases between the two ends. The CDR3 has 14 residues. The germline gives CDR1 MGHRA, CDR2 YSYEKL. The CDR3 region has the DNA TGCGCCAGCAGCCAAACGGAGACTAGATACGAGCAGTACTTC. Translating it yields CASSQTETRYEQYF.

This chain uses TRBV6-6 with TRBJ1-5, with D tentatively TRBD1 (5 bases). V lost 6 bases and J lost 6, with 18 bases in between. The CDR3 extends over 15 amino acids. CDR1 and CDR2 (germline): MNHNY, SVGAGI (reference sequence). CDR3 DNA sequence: TGTGCCAGCAGCTACCTGCAGGGAGGTCTTCAGCCCCAGCATTTT. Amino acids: CASSYLQGGLQPQHF.

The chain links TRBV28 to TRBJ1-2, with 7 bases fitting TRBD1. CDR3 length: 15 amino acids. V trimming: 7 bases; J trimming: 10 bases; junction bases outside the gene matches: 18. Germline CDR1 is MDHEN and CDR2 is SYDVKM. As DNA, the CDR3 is TGTGCCAGCAATGATCTCGAGGGGGCGGAAGTGGACTACACCTTC. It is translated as CASNDLEGAEVDYTF.

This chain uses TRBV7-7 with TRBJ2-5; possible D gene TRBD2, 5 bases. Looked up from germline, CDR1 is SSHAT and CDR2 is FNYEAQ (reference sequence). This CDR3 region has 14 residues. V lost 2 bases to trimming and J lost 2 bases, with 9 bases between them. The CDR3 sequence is CASSLTSGQETQYF. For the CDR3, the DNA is TGTGCCAGCAGCTTAACGTCGGGGCAAGAGACCCAGTACTTC.

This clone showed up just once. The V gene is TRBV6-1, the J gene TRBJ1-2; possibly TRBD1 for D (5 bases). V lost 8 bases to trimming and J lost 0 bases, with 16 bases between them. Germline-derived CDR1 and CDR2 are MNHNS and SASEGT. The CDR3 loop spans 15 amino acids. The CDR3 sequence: CASRPVTASNYGYTF. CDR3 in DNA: TGTGCCAGCCGCCCTGTGACAGCGTCTAACTATGGCTACACCTTC.

The CDR3 bases are TGTGCCAGTTATACAGGGGCCCTTAATTCACCCCTCCACTTT. Translating gives CASYTGALNSPLHF. V is TRBV11-2 and J is TRBJ1-6, with TRBD1 matching 7 bases. Germline CDR1 reads SGHAT; CDR2 reads FQNNGV. Trimming took 9 bases from V and 6 from J; bases not matched to a gene: 8. This CDR3 comprises 14 residues. The variable domain in full, completed from reference TRBV11-2 and TRBJ1-6, reads EAGVAQSPRYKIIEKRQSVAFWCNPISGHATLYWYQQILGQGPKLLIQFQNNGVVDDSQLPKDRFSAERLKGVDSTLKIQPAKLEDSAVYLCASYTGALNSPLHFGNGTRLTVT.

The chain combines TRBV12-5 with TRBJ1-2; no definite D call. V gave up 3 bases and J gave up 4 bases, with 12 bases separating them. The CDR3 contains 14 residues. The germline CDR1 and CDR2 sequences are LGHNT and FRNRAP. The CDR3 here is CASGLSDGSYGYTF. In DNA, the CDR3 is TGTGCTAGTGGTTTATCCGACGGGTCCTATGGCTACACCTTC.

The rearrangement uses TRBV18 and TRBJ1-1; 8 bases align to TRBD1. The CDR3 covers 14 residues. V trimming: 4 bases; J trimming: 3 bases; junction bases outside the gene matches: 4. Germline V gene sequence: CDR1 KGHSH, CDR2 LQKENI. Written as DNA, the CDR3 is TGTGCCAGCTCACGACTGGACAGGGACACTGAAGCTTTCTTT. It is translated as CASSRLDRDTEAFF. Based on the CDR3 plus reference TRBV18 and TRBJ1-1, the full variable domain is NAGVMQNPRHLVRRRGQEARLRCSPMKGHSHVYWYRQLPEEGLKFMVYLQKENIIDESGMPKERFSAEFPKEGPSILRIQQVVRGDSAAYFCASSRLDRDTEAFFGQGTRLTVV.

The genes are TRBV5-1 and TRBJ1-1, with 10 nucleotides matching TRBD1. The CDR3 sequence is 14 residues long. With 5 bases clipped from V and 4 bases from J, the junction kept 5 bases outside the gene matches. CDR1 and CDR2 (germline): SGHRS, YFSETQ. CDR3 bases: TGCGCCAGCAGTAAGACAGGGGGCGGCACTGAAGCTTTCTTT. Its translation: CASSKTGGGTEAFF.